This T cell receptor (beta chain) was documented in a study of radiotherapy plus CTLA-4 blockade in lung cancer. The count of this clone is one. TCRdb keeps only in-frame clones here, not all; method: immunoSEQ multiplex PCR. This sample yields over 85,000 clones, of which around 84% are seen a single time; roughly 26% belongs to the top ten. Here the sequenced sample was peripheral blood, taken from a patient treated with radiotherapy plus ipilimumab. This TCR was sampled from a human donor with non-small cell lung cancer that progressed on radiotherapy plus ipilimumab.

Here the CDR3 reads CASSRGGEDTQYF. The DNA of the CDR3 is TGTGCCAGCAGCCGCGGGGGGGAAGATACGCAGTATTTT. This chain joins TRBV7-3 and TRBJ2-3, with 9 nucleotides matching TRBD2. Germline V gives CDR1 SGHTA, CDR2 FQGTGA. The V segment lost 5 bases and the J segment 5 bases; nucleotides outside the gene matches: 2. The CDR3 sequence is 13 residues long.